The clone carrying this T cell receptor (beta chain) was found a few times. The antigen is undetermined. The sample belongs to a study of T cell clones after liver transplantation. The overall study: Third-party-reactive TCRbeta sequences from pre-transplant mixed lymphocyte reactions served as antigen-independent comparators. Study results and limitations: Rather than being deleted, graft donor-reactive T cells may have moved into the graft. In a couple of subjects, few donor cells limited the measurable donor-reactive repertoire.

Unstimulated PBMCs were sorted into CD3+CD4+ and CD3+CD8+ populations. The CDR3 runs to 16 residues. Germline loops: CDR1 MDHEN, CDR2 SYDVKM. Trimming cost V 5 bases and J 3 bases; bases outside gene matches: 9. Profiled with immunoSEQ multiplex PCR; TCRdb holds only in-frame clones, not every one. The table includes about 74,000 clones, approximately 80% detected once. Sequenced material: CD4+ T cells from blood, taken before liver transplant. This TCR derives from a human donor who received a liver transplant. The gene calls are TRBV28 and TRBJ2-4, with 8 bases aligning to TRBD1. Here the CDR3 reads CASSPGQARGKNIQYF. The CDR3 bases are TGTGCCAGCAGTCCGGGACAGGCTCGGGGCAAAAACATTCAGTACTTC.